This T cell receptor (beta chain) was documented in a study of cytomegalovirus exposure and HLA in healthy donors. Study findings and constraints: In presence/absence analyses, roughly uniform sequencing depth across donors was assumed.

Healthy bone marrow donors made up the donor group. About this clone itself: The target antigen is unknown.

Both 60 Vbeta primers and 13 Jbeta primers went into the PCR. Sequencing was performed with immunoSEQ multiplex PCR; in TCRdb, only in-frame clones are kept and a portion is missing. This sample carries about 150,000 clones, 65% to 85% of them seen once, and the ten largest clones take around 6.6%. The sequenced material came from PBMCs. The clonotype was recovered from a male donor in good health and CMV-seropositive.

CDR3 in DNA: TGTGCCAGCTCACCGCCGGGACAGGGCCACCGCTACACCTTC. Amino acid sequence: CASSPPGQGHRYTF. The rearrangement links TRBV18 to TRBJ1-2; 9 bases are shared with TRBD1. Germline trimming cut 3 bases from V and 9 bases from J; bases unmatched to any gene: 8. This CDR3 has 14 residues. The germline gives CDR1 KGHSH, CDR2 LQKENI.